This T cell receptor beta chain was sequenced for a study of shared clonotypes between healthy human individuals. At the level of the study: Per donor, three plates held CD4 naive cells, three held CD4 memory, two held CD8 naive and one held CD8 memory. Notes on the study in general: Several donors showed sharing of about 4.7% of naive CD4 clonotypes.

A note on this clone: Its antigen is undetermined.

V lost 0 bases and J lost 7; bases outside the gene matches: 6. The CDR3 consists of 15 residues. CDR1 is SGHNT and CDR2 is YYREEE in the germline V gene (reference sequence). Measured with immunoSEQ multiplex PCR; TCRdb has only the in-frame clones, and not every one. There are 1.6 million or so clones in the sample; less than 99% occur only once, and approximately 0.4% lies in the top ten. The sequence derives from a man aged 30 to 39 in good health. The sequencing sample was made of naive CD4+ T cells sorted from blood. Subset reported: CD45RA+ positively selected. The chain is built from TRBV5-4 and TRBJ2-1; 8 bases are shared with TRBD2. The CDR3 nucleotides are TGTGCCAGCAGCTTGGGGGGTAGCGGGATTAATGAGCAGTTCTTC. It specifies CASSLGGSGINEQFF.